This section outlines one T cell receptor beta chain sequence together with its context. V lost 0 bases, J lost 7 bases, and 5 bases stayed unmatched. Germline CDR1 reads SGHDT; CDR2 reads YYEEEE. The CDR3 is 14 amino acids. This sample stems from a study of blood T cell repertoires in COVID-19. For the study at large: Italy, Spain and the United States were the sources of the convalescent and acute COVID-19 samples. The analysed material was cDNA or gDNA that came from T cells, B-cell-depleted T cells, or PBMCs.

In the authors' methods: Amplification with reference gene primers provided the estimates of nucleated cell counts. The protocol was immunoSEQ multiplex PCR, while the TCRdb copy is restricted to in-frame clones and leaves out a portion. V, J and clone size were drawn from that table, and D and trimming were deduced from the DNA. The table shows about 52,000 clones, with about 80% occurring only once. The sequence was obtained from a man aged 65 to 85 with active COVID-19. The specimen sequenced was peripheral blood. The chain couples TRBV5-6 to TRBJ1-2; 8 positions match TRBD1. CDR3: CASSLGTGGIGYTF. The CDR3 region has the DNA TGTGCCAGCAGCTTGGGAACAGGGGGTATTGGCTACACCTTC.